This T cell receptor beta chain originates from a study of blood T cell repertoires in COVID-19 (dated by TCRdb to about 2020). About the investigation overall: Samples from collaborators originated in the United States, Italy and Spain and spanned both the acute and convalescent phases of COVID-19. The repertoires were released in a freely available public database meant as a resource for research on the immune response to SARS-CoV-2. Sample metadata almost always included a de-identified subject ID, COVID-19 status, age in years and sex. The samples were drawn from the first 160 participants of the ongoing ImmuneRACE study and from some 1,300 subjects provided by 6 global collaborators. The material from the prospective study consisted of cDNA or gDNA derived from T cells, B-cell-depleted T cells, or PBMCs. HLA class I and class II types, where available, came from metadata supplied by the sample provider rather than from assay-based typing. Subjects who had been exposed to COVID-19, were actively infected with it, or had recovered from it provided the deeply sampled blood TCRbeta repertoires that made up the dataset.

Each collaborating institution followed its own protocols to collect whole blood in K2EDTA tubes. For TCRbeta analysis, collaborator samples were shipped as frozen whole blood, as isolated PBMCs, or as DNA extracted from either sample type. TCRbeta CDR3 regions were amplified from genomic DNA using the immunoSEQ Assay, a bias-controlled multiplex PCR. Per the authors' processing: Within the assay, amplification of reference gene primers was used to estimate how many nucleated cells each sample contained. To quantify the absolute abundance of each unique TCRbeta CDR3 rearrangement, sequence reads were collapsed and filtered. Productive Simpson clonality was computed per sample as the square root of Simpson's diversity index over productive rearrangements. Drawn from immuneACCESS, this table holds only the in-frame rearrangements with V and J called that TCRdb kept. Clones are partly lost; checked studies trace under half to an unresolved V gene and leave the rest unexplained. V, J and clone size are those of that table, while D and trimming were read from the DNA. The sample table lists over 95,000 clones, 75% to 90% of them with a count of one. About 4.8% of the sample belongs to the ten largest clones.

Here is what the overall study found, with its caveats: How much clinical and demographic metadata was included differed by source and by participant, and the metadata was provided uncurated.

Counted from cysteine to phenylalanine, this CDR3 has 13 amino acids. Here the CDR3 DNA is all that survives: 39 bases in frame from base 1. The germline V and J ends show losses of 3 bases and 4 bases respectively, and no gene match explains 3 bases of the junction. CDR1 KGHSH and CDR2 LQKENI were looked up in the germline V gene. Details on this clone: Its antigen is still unknown. Base qualities are not provided; no much larger clone lies one nucleotide away.

In this chain, TRBV18 is recombined with TRBJ2-7; the junction holds 7 bases that match TRBD1. Material for sequencing was peripheral blood. This clonotype originated in a woman aged 45 to 65 with acute or convalescent COVID-19. The nucleotide sequence is TGTGCCAGCTCACCCGGACAGGTTTACGAGCAGTACTTC. This codes for CASSPGQVYEQYF.